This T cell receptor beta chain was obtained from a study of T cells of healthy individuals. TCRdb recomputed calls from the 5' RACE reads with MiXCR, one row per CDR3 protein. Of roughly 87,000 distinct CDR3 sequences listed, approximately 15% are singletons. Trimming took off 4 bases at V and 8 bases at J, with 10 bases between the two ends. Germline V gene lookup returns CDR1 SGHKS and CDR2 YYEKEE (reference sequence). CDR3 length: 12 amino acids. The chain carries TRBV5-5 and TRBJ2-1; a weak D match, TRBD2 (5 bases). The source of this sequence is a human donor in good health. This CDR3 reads CASSLLGYEQFF. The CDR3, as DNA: TGTGCCAGCAGCCTACTAGGTTATGAGCAGTTCTTC.